The clone carrying this T cell receptor beta chain was counted once. Its antigen is not known. V was pared by 3 bases and J by 7 bases, with 21 bases between. Germline V gene lookup returns CDR1 SEHNR and CDR2 FQNEAQ (reference sequence). The CDR3 runs 16 residues. The entry originates in a study of post-analysis software for immune sequencing data. Study-wide points: Five TRBV segments, including TRBV5-6, TRBV5-1 and TRBV20-1, were more frequent in patients than controls.

TCR beta libraries were prepared from cDNA with unique molecular identifiers. TCRdb ran MiXCR on the PCR reads and lists one entry per CDR3 protein. The sample records approximately 360,000 distinct CDR3 sequences, approximately 33% being singletons. Sequences were obtained from blood. The TCR was taken from a girl aged 10 to 17 with multiple sclerosis. J is TRBJ1-2 and V is TRBV7-9; D remains unclear. The CDR3 nucleotides are TGTGCCAGCAGCTTTATTCGTGGACCCTTAGAAAGTGGCTACACCTTC. Its translation is CASSFIRGPLESGYTF.